These 31 T cell receptor beta chains share one sample of origin, sequenced in a study of Tregs in tolerant kidney transplant recipients. The nonmyeloablative bone marrow transplants came from related graft donors, with transient mixed chimerism. Sequenced by immunoSEQ multiplex PCR; TCRdb stores in-frame clones only, minus some. This repertoire shows around 50,000 clones, about 90% found once; its top ten account for 13% to 15%. The sample was CD8+ T cells from blood (PBMCs), taken 24 months after the transplant. The source of these receptors is a human patient who received a combined kidney and bone marrow transplant. Some T cells may be the graft donor's.

The CDR3 loop is CASSLTGNQPQHF. The DNA of the CDR3 is TGTGCCAGCAGTTTAACGGGGAATCAGCCCCAGCATTTT. The chain couples TRBV27 to TRBJ1-5; D is undetermined. Germline loops: CDR1 MNHEY, CDR2 SMNVEV (reference sequence). The CDR3 extends over 13 amino acids. Trimming pared 2 bases from V and 4 bases from J, leaving 6 bases between.

The CDR3, as DNA: TGTGCCAGCAGTTACTTCGTGGAGGGTTCCTACGAGCAGTACTTC. Protein sequence: CASSYFVEGSYEQYF. The V call is TRBV6-5, the J call TRBJ2-7; maybe TRBD2 (6 bases). Germline V CDR1 and CDR2: MNHEY, SVGAGI. The CDR3 runs 15 residues. The V end was cut by 1 base, the J end by 1 base, with 11 bases between.

The rearrangement uses TRBV4-3 and TRBJ1-2; 9 bases line up with TRBD1. J was trimmed by 8 bases and V by 8 bases; bases with no gene match: 12. This CDR3 spans 14 amino acids. CDR1 and CDR2 from the germline V gene are LGHNA and YSLEER. CDR3 residues: CASQGQGGIGGYTF. The CDR3 bases are TGCGCCAGCCAGGGACAGGGCGGGATAGGAGGCTACACCTTC.

The CDR3 DNA reads as TGTGCCAGCAGCTTGGGACAGGGGGCTTTTGGAAACACCATATATTTT. It encodes CASSLGQGAFGNTIYF. This chain joins TRBV5-6 and TRBJ1-3, with TRBD1 identical over 10 bases. CDR1 is SGHDT and CDR2 is YYEEEE in the germline V gene. The CDR3 is made up of 16 amino acids. The V and J ends lost 0 bases and 3 bases, in that order; junction bases with no gene match: 3. Full variable domain (outside the CDR3, taken from reference TRBV5-6 and TRBJ1-3): DAGVTQSPTHLIKTRGQQVTLRCSPKSGHDTVSWYQQALGQGPQFIFQYYEEEERQRGNFPDRFSGHQFPNYSSELNVNALLLGDSALYLCASSLGQGAFGNTIYFGEGSWLTVV.

The chain combines TRBV6-1 with TRBJ2-7; tentative D call: TRBD2 (5 bases). CDR1 and CDR2 from the germline V gene are MNHNS and SASEGT. CDR3 length equals 16 residues. V gave up 3 bases and J gave up 0 bases, with 15 bases separating them. CDR3 region: CASSDEALAGSYEQYF. DNA of the CDR3: TGTGCCAGCAGTGACGAAGCGCTGGCGGGCTCCTACGAGCAGTACTTC.

This clone was seen only once. The chain employs TRBV4-1 and TRBJ2-7; 12 nucleotides line up with TRBD1. CDR1 is MGHRA and CDR2 is YSYEKL in the germline V gene. With 4 bases clipped from V and 2 bases from J, the junction kept 6 bases outside the gene matches. The CDR3 has 16 amino acids. The CDR3 region is CASSLSGTGGAYEQYF. The CDR3 nucleotides read TGCGCCAGCAGCCTTAGCGGGACAGGGGGCGCCTACGAGCAGTACTTC.

V gene TRBV9 combines with J gene TRBJ2-6; D may be TRBD1 (6 bases). Trimming removed 1 base at V and 0 bases at J, with 11 bases between. The germline V gene encodes CDR1 SGDLS and CDR2 YYNGEE. The CDR3 runs 17 residues. The CDR3 reads CASSVLLGGSGANVLTF. CDR3 bases: TGTGCCAGCAGCGTATTATTAGGGGGCTCTGGGGCCAACGTCCTGACTTTC.

This clone was recorded once. V and J are TRBV11-3 and TRBJ1-2; D not certain. The CDR3 consists of 13 residues. Trimming took off 7 bases at V and 3 bases at J, with 12 bases between the two ends. CDR1 is SGHNT and CDR2 is YENEEA in the germline V gene. CDR3 sequence: CASNRRGDYGYTF. The DNA for the CDR3 is TGTGCCAGCAACCGCCGGGGTGACTATGGCTACACCTTC.

This clone appeared once. This rearrangement joins TRBV6-6 to TRBJ2-3; maybe TRBD2 (6 bases). From germline, CDR1 is MNHNY and CDR2 SVGAGI (reference sequence). With 7 bases removed from V and 4 bases from J, the gap between germline ends came to 15 bases. There are 14 residues in the CDR3. CDR3 sequence (DNA): TGTGCCAGCACCGGGGACTTATCTCCAGATACGCAGTATTTT. It translates to CASTGDLSPDTQYF.

This chain connects TRBV4-3 to TRBJ1-1, with D maybe TRBD1 (5 bases). CDR1 LGHNA and CDR2 YSLEER come from the germline V gene. Trimming pared 1 base from V and 5 bases from J, leaving 11 bases between. The CDR3 runs 14 residues. CDR3 amino acids: CASSQGGEGTEAFF. The DNA of the CDR3 is TGCGCCAGCAGCCAAGGAGGGGAGGGGACTGAAGCTTTCTTT.

The gene calls are TRBV6-5 and TRBJ2-7, with 8 bases aligning to TRBD1. CDR3 length equals 14 residues. V was clipped by 0 bases and J by 4 bases; unmatched bases: 2. Germline CDR1 reads MNHEY; CDR2 reads SVGAGI. The CDR3 DNA is TGTGCCAGCAGTTACTCCCAGGGGGCTTACGAGCAGTACTTC. Protein product: CASSYSQGAYEQYF.

CDR3 coding DNA: TGCGCCAGCAGCTCGGACAGGGGGGAGGAGACCCAGTACTTC. Translation: CASSSDRGEETQYF. The chain carries TRBV4-3 and TRBJ2-5, with 10 positions matching TRBD1. CDR1 LGHNA and CDR2 YSLEER come from the germline V gene. The junction had 5 bases not matched to a gene; V was cut back by 5 bases and J by 5 bases. The CDR3 sequence is 14 residues long.

The chain is built from TRBV28 and TRBJ2-6; D gene ambiguous. V lost 6 bases and J 4 bases, leaving 16 bases between the germline ends. The germline CDR1 and CDR2 sequences are MDHEN and SYDVKM. The CDR3 covers 16 residues. CDR3 sequence: CASSPYSGRGANVLTF. For the CDR3, the DNA is TGTGCCAGCAGCCCCTATTCAGGCAGGGGGGCCAACGTCCTGACTTTC.

The chain has TRBV6-5 and TRBJ2-2; TRBD2 matches at 7 bases. The V gene's germline CDR1 is MNHEY and CDR2 SVGAGI. V shed 0 bases, J shed 5 bases, and the junction held 6 bases outside the gene matches. The CDR3 consists of 16 residues. This chain's CDR3 is CASSYSGKAGTGELFF. CDR3 DNA sequence: TGTGCCAGCAGTTACTCAGGGAAAGCGGGAACCGGGGAGCTGTTTTTT.

This rearrangement joins TRBV7-8 to TRBJ1-5, with D possibly being TRBD1 (6 bases). This CDR3 has 15 amino acids. Per germline, CDR1 SGHVS and CDR2 FQNEAQ. Trimming removed 2 bases at V and 5 bases at J, with 13 bases between. The CDR3 coding sequence is TGTGCCAGCAGCTTAAACTACAGGGAATATCAGCCCCAGCATTTT. Protein: CASSLNYREYQPQHF.

The V and J genes are TRBV5-6 and TRBJ2-1, with 7 positions matching TRBD2. With V trimmed by 4 bases and J by 5 bases, 3 bases remained unmatched. The CDR3 contains 13 residues. Germline assignment: CDR1 SGHDT and CDR2 YYEEEE. CDR3 loop: CASSIGGNNEQFF. In DNA form, the CDR3 reads TGTGCCAGCAGCATCGGGGGGAACAATGAGCAGTTCTTC.

The chain carries TRBV7-9 and TRBJ1-2; 9 bases are a match to TRBD1. This CDR3 spans 16 amino acids. CDR1 and CDR2 from the germline V gene are SEHNR and FQNEAQ (reference sequence). Trimming removed 5 bases from V and 3 bases from J; junction bases left unmatched: 10. CDR3: CASSLVGGTGYYGYTF. The CDR3, as DNA: TGTGCCAGCAGCCTAGTGGGCGGGACAGGGTACTATGGCTACACCTTC.

The chain employs TRBV6-1 and TRBJ2-4; 7 positions agree with TRBD1. This CDR3 is 15 amino acids long. The trim removed 7 bases at V and 3 bases at J, leaving 9 bases unmatched. Germline V gives CDR1 MNHNS, CDR2 SASEGT. This CDR3 reads CASNRWDRDKNIQYF. CDR3 nucleotide sequence: TGTGCCAGCAACCGATGGGACAGAGACAAAAACATTCAGTACTTC.

This clone was recorded only once. The chain combines TRBV5-1 with TRBJ2-5, with 9 bases that match TRBD2. The V and J ends lost 5 bases and 4 bases, in that order; junction bases with no gene match: 6. This CDR3 region has 14 residues. The germline V gene encodes CDR1 SGHRS and CDR2 YFSETQ. Here the CDR3 reads CASRGGGARETQYF. CDR3 nucleotides: TGCGCCAGCAGAGGCGGGGGGGCCCGAGAGACCCAGTACTTC.

This chain uses TRBV11-3 with TRBJ1-1; D unclear. Germline CDR1 reads SGHNT; CDR2 reads YENEEA. Trimming removed 1 base from V and 0 bases from J, with 12 bases in between. The CDR3 has 16 residues. The chain's CDR3 is CASSLVPESMNTEAFF. The DNA of the CDR3 is TGTGCCAGCAGCTTAGTCCCGGAGTCTATGAACACTGAAGCTTTCTTT. The full variable domain, completed using reference TRBV11-3 and TRBJ1-1, is EAGVVQSPRYKIIEKKQPVAFWCNPISGHNTLYWYLQNLGQGPELLIRYENEEAVDDSQLPKDRFSAERLKGVDSTLKIQPAELGDSAVYLCASSLVPESMNTEAFFGQGTRLTVV.

The rearrangement uses TRBV7-9 and TRBJ1-3; D is ambiguous. The CDR3 is made up of 13 amino acids. V lost 6 bases and J 0 bases, leaving 6 bases between the germline ends. The germline V gene has CDR1 SEHNR and CDR2 FQNEAQ (reference sequence). CDR3 DNA sequence: TGTGCCAGCAGGGGAGGCTCTGGAAACACCATATATTTT. Its translation is CASRGGSGNTIYF.

V is TRBV9 and J is TRBJ1-3; TRBD1 aligns across 7 bases. This CDR3 is built from 15 residues. Germline lookup yields CDR1 SGDLS and CDR2 YYNGEE. V was clipped by 2 bases and J by 3 bases; unmatched bases: 5. The CDR3: CASSVGQGVGNTIYF. The DNA for the CDR3 is TGTGCCAGCAGCGTTGGCCAGGGGGTTGGAAACACCATATATTTT.

The gene calls are TRBV7-8 and TRBJ2-5, with 8 nucleotides matching TRBD2. Germline V gene data show CDR1 as SGHVS and CDR2 as FQNEAQ. V shed 1 base, J shed 0 bases, and the junction held 4 bases outside the gene matches. The CDR3 spans 16 residues. For the CDR3, the DNA is TGTGCCAGCAGCTTAGAGAGGGGACTAGACCAAGAGACCCAGTACTTC. Residues: CASSLERGLDQETQYF. Full variable domain (remainder filled in from reference TRBV7-8 and TRBJ2-5): GAGVSQSPRYKVAKRGQDVALRCDPISGHVSLFWYQQALGQGPEFLTYFQNEAQLDKSGLPSDRFFAERPEGSVSTLKIQRTQQEDSAVYLCASSLERGLDQETQYFGPGTRLLVL.

The rearrangement uses TRBV4-2 and TRBJ2-3; D is unresolved. V dropped 0 bases and J dropped 1 base, with 8 bases sitting between them. The CDR3 is 15 residues long. Germline CDR1 is LGHNA and CDR2 is YNFKEQ. DNA of the CDR3: TGTGCCAGCAGCCAAGAATACGGAGGCACAGATACGCAGTATTTT. Translated, it gives CASSQEYGGTDTQYF.

The chain is built from TRBV19 and TRBJ2-7; 9 bases align to TRBD1. The J segment lost 4 bases and the V segment lost 3 bases, leaving 10 bases of the junction unmatched. Germline lookup yields CDR1 LNHDA and CDR2 SQIVND (reference sequence). CDR3 length equals 16 residues. The CDR3 here is CASSMYSGTGSYEQYF. CDR3 DNA sequence: TGTGCCAGTAGTATGTATTCCGGGACAGGGTCTTACGAGCAGTACTTC.

The V and J genes are TRBV7-2 and TRBJ2-7; perhaps TRBD1 as D (8 bases). V shed 4 bases and J shed 3 bases, with 13 bases lying between them. There are 14 residues in the CDR3. In germline, CDR1 is SGHTA, CDR2 FQGNSA. DNA of the CDR3: TGTGCCAGCAGCTCCTACAGGGGGGGCTACGAGCAGTACTTC. Its protein is CASSSYRGGYEQYF. The whole variable domain, filled in from reference TRBV7-2 and TRBJ2-7, reads GAGVSQSPSNKVTEKGKDVELRCDPISGHTALYWYRQSLGQGLEFLIYFQGNSAPDKSGLPSDRFSAERTGGSVSTLTIQRTQQEDSAVYLCASSSYRGGYEQYFGPGTRLTVT.

The chain employs TRBV14 and TRBJ2-7; possible D gene TRBD1, 5 bases. CDR3 length: 15 residues. Germline assignment: CDR1 SGHDN and CDR2 FVKESK. V was cut by 5 bases and J by 2 bases, with 16 bases left in between. DNA for the CDR3: TGTGCCAGCAGCTCAACTCAGGGTGCAACCTACGAGCAGTACTTC. This gives the protein CASSSTQGATYEQYF. The variable domain in full, with the rest retrieved from reference TRBV14 and TRBJ2-7, is EAGVTQFPSHSVIEKGQTVTLRCDPISGHDNLYWYRRVMGKEIKFLLHFVKESKQDESGMPNNRFLAERTGGTYSTLKVQPAELEDSGVYFCASSSTQGATYEQYFGPGTRLTVT.

The chain couples TRBV28 to TRBJ2-1; weak D call: TRBD2 (5 bases). The V gene lost 2 bases and the J gene lost 5 bases, with 7 bases spanning the gap. Germline assignment: CDR1 MDHEN and CDR2 SYDVKM. CDR3 length equals 13 residues. CDR3 protein: CASSLRGNNEQFF. The DNA of the CDR3 is TGTGCCAGCAGTTTACGGGGTAACAATGAGCAGTTCTTC.

The chain carries TRBV28 and TRBJ1-5; 8 nucleotides match TRBD1. This CDR3 contains 15 residues. Germline V CDR1 and CDR2: MDHEN, SYDVKM. V gave up 4 bases and J gave up 0 bases; unmatched junction bases: 2. CDR3: CASSYRGSSNQPQHF. Written as DNA, the CDR3 is TGTGCCAGCAGTTACAGGGGGAGTAGCAATCAGCCCCAGCATTTT.

This chain joins TRBV7-2 and TRBJ2-5; TRBD2 matches 7 bases. The CDR3 has 16 residues. Looked up from germline, CDR1 is SGHTA and CDR2 is FQGNSA. V shed 4 bases and J 5 bases; nucleotides not matched to a gene: 13. The DNA of the CDR3 is TGTGCCAGCAGCTCATTGTTCGCGGGAGTCGGGGAGACCCAGTACTTC. Protein sequence: CASSSLFAGVGETQYF.

This clone came up a few times. The rearrangement uses TRBV4-3 and TRBJ1-4, with D perhaps matching TRBD1 (6 bases). The V gene's germline CDR1 is LGHNA and CDR2 YSLEER. Trimming removed 0 bases from V and 4 bases from J, with 12 bases in between. This CDR3 is built from 16 residues. CDR3 DNA sequence: TGCGCCAGCAGCCAAGATCCATCAGGGGATAATGAAAAACTGTTTTTT. This translates into CASSQDPSGDNEKLFF.